Given below is one TCR beta chain in context. Patients had chemo-refractory metastatic non-small-cell lung cancer and received focal radiation plus CTLA-4 blockade that used ipilimumab. This entry is derived from a study of radiotherapy plus CTLA-4 blockade in lung cancer. The V and J ends lost 5 bases and 4 bases, in that order; junction bases with no gene match: 4. The CDR3 totals 13 residues. Germline V gene lookup returns CDR1 MDHEN and CDR2 SYDVKM. TCRdb keeps only in-frame clones here, not all; method: immunoSEQ multiplex PCR. The sample holds about 40,000 clones, roughly three quarters seen once.

The material was peripheral blood, obtained from a patient treated with radiotherapy plus ipilimumab. The receptor was derived from a human donor with non-small cell lung cancer that progressed on radiotherapy plus ipilimumab. The chain has TRBV28 and TRBJ1-1; 7 bases fit TRBD1. The CDR3 nucleotides are TGTGCCAGCAGTAAACAGGGGATCACTGAAGCTTTCTTT. The encoded protein is CASSKQGITEAFF.